The sequence of this TCR beta chain was determined in a study of identical twins. TCRdb processed the 5' RACE reads anew with MiXCR; each CDR3 protein has one entry. The data show roughly 500,000 distinct CDR3 sequences, with approximately 22% seen just once and approximately 0.95% held by the top ten. Findings and limits, study-wide: Out-of-frame TCR alpha sharing in monozygotic twins exceeded recombination model predictions. Insertions ran lower in abundant cord blood beta clonotypes, though not in memory repertoires.

This CDR3 has 16 residues. Germline lookup yields CDR1 SGHTA and CDR2 FQGNSA. The ends were cut back, 1 base at V and 6 bases at J, with 16 bases in the middle. With regard to this clonotype: The target antigen is unknown.

These data also featured in a second study, about T cells expressing NK-cell markers.

The sample was CD4+ T cells sorted from blood. The source is a woman aged 18-29 years in good health. This chain uses TRBV7-2 with TRBJ2-1; D might be TRBD2 (5 bases). The DNA for the CDR3 is TGTGCCAGCAGCTTAGATGGCGGGCCCCGGGGCAATGAGCAGTTCTTC. It yields the protein CASSLDGGPRGNEQFF.